The TCR beta chain under discussion was sequenced for a study of somatic mutations in cytotoxic T cells in rheumatoid arthritis. In germline, CDR1 is SNHLY, CDR2 FYNNEI. The CDR3 is 21 residues long. V gave up 1 base and J gave up 0 bases; unmatched junction bases: 18. A single count supports this clone. Generated by immunoSEQ multiplex PCR, the TCRdb table keeps only in-frame clones and is missing some. Of fewer than 25,000 clones in the sample, just under 80% were seen once. This clonotype was obtained from an adult with rheumatoid arthritis. Sequencing was done on a sample of CD8+ T cells sorted from blood. The rearrangement links TRBV2 to TRBJ1-2, with TRBD1 identical over 9 bases. DNA of the CDR3: TGTGCCAGCAGTGAAGTAGCCGATATACTTACCGGACAGGGGCCTAACTATGGCTACACCTTC. Protein sequence: CASSEVADILTGQGPNYGYTF.